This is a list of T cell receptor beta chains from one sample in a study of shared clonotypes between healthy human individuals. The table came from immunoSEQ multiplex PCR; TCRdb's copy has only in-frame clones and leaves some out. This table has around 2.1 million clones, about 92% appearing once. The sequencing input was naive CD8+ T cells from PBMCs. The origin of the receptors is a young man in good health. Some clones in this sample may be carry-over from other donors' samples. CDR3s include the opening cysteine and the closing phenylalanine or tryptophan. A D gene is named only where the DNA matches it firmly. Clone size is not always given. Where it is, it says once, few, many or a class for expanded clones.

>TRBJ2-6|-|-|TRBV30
CAWSADRGLPNVLTF
TGTGCCTGGAGTGCCGACAGGGGACTACCCAACGTCCTGACTTTC
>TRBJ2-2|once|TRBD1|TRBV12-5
CASGLAMDRGSGELFF
TGTGCTAGTGGTTTGGCAATGGACAGGGGGTCCGGGGAGCTGTTTTTT
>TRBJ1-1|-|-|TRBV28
CASRAPGQNTEAFF
TGTGCCAGCAGAGCGCCGGGACAGAACACTGAAGCTTTCTTT
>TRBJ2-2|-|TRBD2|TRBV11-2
CASSFRGESTGELFF
TGTGCCAGCAGCTTCCGGGGGGAGAGCACCGGGGAGCTGTTTTTT
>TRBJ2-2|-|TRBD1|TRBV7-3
CASSQGQAQYGELFF
TGTGCCAGCAGCCAGGGACAGGCCCAGTACGGGGAGCTGTTTTTT
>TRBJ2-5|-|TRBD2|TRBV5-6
CASSLEASGSQETQYF
TGTGCCAGCAGCTTGGAGGCTAGCGGGAGCCAAGAGACCCAGTACTTC
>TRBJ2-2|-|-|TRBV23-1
CASSPWAQANTGELFF
TGCGCCAGCAGTCCCTGGGCACAGGCGAACACCGGGGAGCTGTTTTTT
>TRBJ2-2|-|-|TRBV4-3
CASSYGVGAGELFF
TGCGCCAGCAGTTACGGGGTCGGGGCCGGGGAGCTGTTTTTT
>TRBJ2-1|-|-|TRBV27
CASSLIVERPPNEQFF
TGTGCCAGCAGTTTGATTGTGGAGCGCCCCCCCAATGAGCAGTTCTTC
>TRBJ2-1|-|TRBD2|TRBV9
CASSATSGSLNEQFF
TGTGCCAGCAGCGCGACTAGCGGGAGTTTAAATGAGCAGTTCTTC
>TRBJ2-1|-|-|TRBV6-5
CASSYSYSTSYNEQFF
TGTGCCAGCAGTTACTCGTACTCTACTTCCTACAATGAGCAGTTCTTC